Presented here are 30 T cell receptor beta chains from one specimen sequenced in a study of cytomegalovirus exposure and HLA in healthy donors. The PCR ran on 60 Vbeta and 13 Jbeta primers. Clones were sequenced by immunoSEQ multiplex PCR, and TCRdb holds only the in-frame ones, with some missing. Among just over 150,000 clones listed, 75% to 80% were seen once. Sequenced material: PBMCs. The receptors come from a woman aged 45 to 65 in good health and CMV-seropositive.

V is TRBV28 and J is TRBJ2-7; 7 bases agree with TRBD1. CDR3 size: 13 residues. Trimming at V came to 5 bases and at J to 6 bases, leaving 7 bases not matched to a gene. CDR1 MDHEN and CDR2 SYDVKM come from the germline V gene. In DNA, the CDR3 is TGTGCCAGCAGTCCCTACAGGGGCCGCGAGCAGTACTTC. The encoded protein is CASSPYRGREQYF. The entire variable domain, with the rest obtained from reference TRBV28 and TRBJ2-7, is as follows: DVKVTQSSRYLVKRTGEKVFLECVQDMDHENMFWYRQDPGLGLRLIYFSYDVKMKEKGDIPEGYSVSREKKERFSLILESASTNQTSMYLCASSPYRGREQYFGPGTRLTVT.

Here the CDR3 reads CANRQGLAYGYTF. In DNA form, the CDR3 reads TGTGCCAACCGACAGGGGCTTGCCTATGGCTACACCTTC. The chain carries TRBV6-6 and TRBJ1-2; 8 bases align to TRBD1. Trimming removed 10 bases from V and 4 bases from J; junction bases left unmatched: 8. The CDR3 spans 13 residues. CDR1 MNHNY and CDR2 SVGAGI come from the germline V gene (reference sequence).

The genes are TRBV5-4 and TRBJ1-6; 9 bases agree with TRBD1. The V segment lost 5 bases and the J segment 5 bases; nucleotides outside the gene matches: 8. Germline values: CDR1 SGHNT, CDR2 YYREEE (reference sequence). The CDR3 totals 16 residues. The CDR3 region has the DNA TGTGCCAGCAGACAAATCGGGACAGGGAATAATTCACCCCTCCACTTT. Amino acids: CASRQIGTGNNSPLHF.

A few counts support this clone. The chain is built from TRBV7-9 and TRBJ1-1; TRBD1 aligns across 9 bases. V was clipped by 6 bases and J by 4 bases; unmatched bases: 9. Germline lookup yields CDR1 SEHNR and CDR2 FQNEAQ (reference sequence). CDR3 length: 15 residues. The CDR3 nucleotides are TGTGCCAGCAGGGGTACAGGGGGCGCGGTCACTGAAGCTTTCTTT. Its protein is CASRGTGGAVTEAFF.

This chain links TRBV11-2 with TRBJ2-7; 7 bases map to TRBD1. CDR1 is SGHAT and CDR2 is FQNNGV in the germline V gene. The CDR3 extends over 18 amino acids. Trimming took 3 bases from V and 5 from J; bases not matched to a gene: 19. The CDR3 region is CASSFRLRGHPGVHEQYF. CDR3 sequence (DNA): TGTGCCAGCAGCTTTCGGTTGAGGGGGCATCCCGGAGTCCACGAGCAGTACTTC.

V is TRBV7-6 and J is TRBJ2-1, with TRBD2 identical over 9 bases. This CDR3 contains 17 residues. After removal of 3 bases from V and 4 bases from J, the junction contained 10 bases not matched to a gene. Germline CDR1 and CDR2: SGHVS and FNYEAQ. CDR3 region: CASSFLLHSGGYNEQFF. The CDR3 DNA sequence: TGTGCCAGCAGCTTCCTCCTACATAGCGGGGGATACAATGAGCAGTTCTTC.

This clone showed up just a few times. This CDR3 reads CASSPGGGYSNQPQHF. CDR3 nucleotides: TGTGCCAGCAGCCCTGGGGGGGGTTATAGCAATCAGCCCCAGCATTTT. The genes are TRBV7-2 and TRBJ1-5, with D possibly matching TRBD1 (5 bases). Trimming removed 5 bases at V and 0 bases at J, with 14 bases between. Looked up from germline, CDR1 is SGHTA and CDR2 is FQGNSA. CDR3 length: 16 residues.

This clone was seen a single time. This sequence joins TRBV28 and TRBJ1-1; tentatively, D is TRBD1 (6 bases). Germline V gene data show CDR1 as MDHEN and CDR2 as SYDVKM. The ends were cut back, 3 bases at V and 1 base at J, with 12 bases in the middle. The CDR3 extends over 15 amino acids. Written as DNA, the CDR3 is TGTGCCAGCAGTTTCAAAGGGGGGGGGAACACTGAAGCTTTCTTT. Protein: CASSFKGGGNTEAFF.

The chain carries TRBV2 and TRBJ2-2, with TRBD2 matching 9 bases. This CDR3 contains 14 residues. With 7 bases clipped from V and 6 bases from J, the junction kept 6 bases outside the gene matches. CDR1 and CDR2 (germline): SNHLY, FYNNEI. The CDR3: CASIRGRGAGELFF. The CDR3 DNA reads as TGTGCCAGCATACGCGGGAGGGGGGCCGGGGAGCTGTTTTTT. Looking up the rest from reference TRBV2 and TRBJ2-2 gives the full variable domain: EPEVTQTPSHQVTQMGQEVILRCVPISNHLYFYWYRQILGQKVEFLVSFYNNEISEKSEIFDDQFSVERPDGSNFTLKIRSTKLEDSAMYFCASIRGRGAGELFFGEGSRLTVL.

The chain combines TRBV6-5 with TRBJ1-1; TRBD1 matches at 9 bases. Germline V lookup: CDR1 MNHEY, CDR2 SVGAGI. The CDR3 contains 15 residues. J was trimmed by 4 bases and V by 7 bases; bases with no gene match: 10. The CDR3 bases are TGTGCCAGCACCGGGACAGGGCCTATGAGCACTGAAGCTTTCTTT. Its translation: CASTGTGPMSTEAFF.

The V gene is TRBV4-1, the J gene TRBJ1-5, with D unclear. Germline V gene lookup returns CDR1 MGHRA and CDR2 YSYEKL. The CDR3 runs 12 residues. The ends were cut back, 3 bases at V and 5 bases at J, with 5 bases in the middle. CDR3: CASSHGDQPQHF. CDR3 coding DNA: TGCGCCAGCAGCCACGGGGATCAGCCCCAGCATTTT.

This clone appeared a few times. This sample also contains other DNA sequences that code for the same CDR3. This sequence joins TRBV7-8 and TRBJ2-7, with TRBD2 matching 10 bases. Germline lookup yields CDR1 SGHVS and CDR2 FQNEAQ. The CDR3 runs to 15 residues. Germline trimming cut 8 bases from V and 3 bases from J; bases unmatched to any gene: 10. The CDR3 DNA reads as TGTGCCAGCGCCGAGCGGGAGGGCCTACACTACGAGCAGTACTTC. This gives the protein CASAEREGLHYEQYF.

The J gene is TRBJ1-6, the V gene TRBV11-3, with D uncertain. The germline CDR1 and CDR2 sequences are SGHNT and YENEEA. This CDR3 region has 14 residues. The V end was cut by 3 bases, the J end by 8 bases, with 11 bases between. This CDR3 reads CASSFGRPDSPLHF. The DNA of the CDR3 is TGTGCCAGCAGCTTTGGCAGGCCTGATTCACCCCTCCACTTT.

This clone was observed a single time. The V call is TRBV30, the J call TRBJ2-4; 8 bases align to TRBD1. CDR3 length: 17 residues. The germline V gene has CDR1 GTSNPN and CDR2 SVGIG (reference sequence). Trimming cost V 0 bases and J 7 bases; bases outside gene matches: 14. The CDR3 loop is CAWSVTRGQGRINIQYF. CDR3 bases: TGTGCCTGGAGTGTTACGAGAGGACAGGGACGGATTAACATTCAGTACTTC.

The V and J genes are TRBV9 and TRBJ1-1; no definite D call. V was trimmed by 4 bases and J by 5 bases, leaving 15 bases between them. This CDR3 region has 14 residues. The germline V gene has CDR1 SGDLS and CDR2 YYNGEE. The chain's CDR3 is CASSLAGSRTEAFF. The CDR3 DNA reads TGTGCCAGCAGCTTGGCCGGGTCGCGGACTGAAGCTTTCTTT.

V gene TRBV19 combines with J gene TRBJ1-1; TRBD1 might be the D (6 bases). This CDR3 has 15 residues. Trimming removed 4 bases from V and 6 bases from J, with 18 bases in between. Germline V gene sequence: CDR1 LNHDA, CDR2 SQIVND (reference sequence). In DNA, the CDR3 is TGTGCCAGTAGTAAAACAGGGCCCTTAAACTCTGAAGCTTTCTTT. As protein: CASSKTGPLNSEAFF.

The chain is built from TRBV6-5 and TRBJ2-2; tentative D call: TRBD2 (6 bases). Per the germline V gene, CDR1 is MNHEY and CDR2 is SVGAGI. The CDR3 runs to 13 residues. V dropped 0 bases and J dropped 7 bases, with 6 bases sitting between them. The CDR3 here is CASSYSRGGELFF. Written as DNA, the CDR3 is TGTGCCAGCAGTTACTCGCGGGGCGGGGAGCTGTTTTTT.

The CDR3 nucleotides read TGTGCCAGCAGTTTAAGTCCTACCCTCTATGGCTACACCTTC. This translates into CASSLSPTLYGYTF. This chain joins TRBV28 and TRBJ1-2; D not certain. The germline CDR1 and CDR2 sequences are MDHEN and SYDVKM. This CDR3 region has 14 residues. The V gene lost 2 bases and the J gene lost 4 bases, with 11 bases spanning the gap.

The chain links TRBV18 to TRBJ2-3; no firm D call. V was trimmed by 0 bases and J by 2 bases, leaving 9 bases between them. The germline V gene encodes CDR1 KGHSH and CDR2 LQKENI. This CDR3 has 15 amino acids. CDR3 nucleotide sequence: TGTGCCAGCTCACCACCTTGGCAGTACACAGATACGCAGTATTTT. Its translation is CASSPPWQYTDTQYF.

This chain connects TRBV28 to TRBJ2-7; 10 nucleotides align to TRBD1. In germline, CDR1 is MDHEN, CDR2 SYDVKM. The CDR3 runs 15 residues. Trimming removed 7 bases from V and 6 bases from J; junction bases left unmatched: 12. As DNA, the CDR3 is TGTGCCAGCAAACTCCCCGGGACAGGGGACTTCGAGCAGTACTTC. This codes for CASKLPGTGDFEQYF.

This chain connects TRBV10-3 to TRBJ2-5; TRBD2 is a possible D gene (5 bases). CDR3 length: 14 residues. V gave up 6 bases and J gave up 5 bases, with 16 bases separating them. The germline V gene encodes CDR1 ENHRY and CDR2 SYGVKD. The chain's CDR3 is CAIRDLAGGETQYF. The DNA for the CDR3 is TGTGCCATCAGGGACCTGGCGGGCGGGGAGACCCAGTACTTC.

The V and J genes are TRBV7-2 and TRBJ2-1; tentatively, D is TRBD2 (6 bases). Trimming removed 2 bases from V and 10 bases from J, with 15 bases in between. CDR1 is SGHTA, CDR2 FQGNSA, per germline. The CDR3 is 14 amino acids. The CDR3 nucleotides are TGTGCCAGCAGCTTAATCGACTCCGGAGGGGAGCAGTTCTTC. Encoded protein: CASSLIDSGGEQFF. The variable domain in full, completed from reference TRBV7-2 and TRBJ2-1, reads GAGVSQSPSNKVTEKGKDVELRCDPISGHTALYWYRQSLGQGLEFLIYFQGNSAPDKSGLPSDRFSAERTGGSVSTLTIQRTQQEDSAVYLCASSLIDSGGEQFFGPGTRLTVL.

The chain uses TRBV7-9 and TRBJ2-7, with 7 bases fitting TRBD2. Losses at the gene ends were 1 base for V and 6 bases for J; bases not matched to a gene: 3. The CDR3 is made up of 13 amino acids. Germline-derived CDR1 and CDR2 are SEHNR and FQNEAQ (reference sequence). Here the CDR3 reads CASSLGGEGEQYF. DNA for the CDR3: TGTGCCAGCAGCTTAGGAGGGGAGGGCGAGCAGTACTTC.

The chain carries TRBV5-1 and TRBJ2-7; possible D gene TRBD2, 7 bases. V lost 2 bases and J lost 3, with 21 bases in between. The CDR3 spans 17 residues. Germline V gene sequence: CDR1 SGHRS, CDR2 YFSETQ. This CDR3 is CASSFFLSRGGDYEQYF. CDR3 nucleotide sequence: TGCGCCAGCAGCTTCTTCCTTTCCCGCGGGGGCGACTACGAGCAGTACTTC.

The CDR3 protein is CASRPGDSNTGELFF. CDR3 DNA sequence: TGTGCCAGCAGGCCGGGAGATTCGAACACCGGGGAGCTGTTTTTT. The rearrangement uses TRBV5-4 and TRBJ2-2, with D perhaps TRBD2 (6 bases). This CDR3 comprises 15 residues. In germline, CDR1 is SGHNT, CDR2 YYREEE (reference sequence). Trimming removed 5 bases from V and 0 bases from J, with 11 bases in between.

The chain carries TRBV2 and TRBJ2-3, with 11 nucleotides matching TRBD2. The CDR3 covers 15 residues. V trimming: 7 bases; J trimming: 0 bases; junction bases outside the gene matches: 3. Germline-derived CDR1 and CDR2 are SNHLY and FYNNEI. The CDR3 sequence: CASTRTSGSTDTQYF. The CDR3 DNA reads as TGTGCCAGCACCCGGACTAGCGGGAGCACAGATACGCAGTATTTT.

The chain recombines TRBV7-9 with TRBJ1-2; D not resolved. The V and J ends lost 1 base and 6 bases respectively, with 12 bases between them. The CDR3 totals 14 residues. Germline V gene sequence: CDR1 SEHNR, CDR2 FQNEAQ (reference sequence). CDR3 in amino acids: CASSLVSGVHGYTF. The CDR3 region has the DNA TGTGCCAGCAGCTTAGTATCTGGAGTTCATGGCTACACCTTC.

This rearrangement joins TRBV7-9 to TRBJ1-5, with TRBD1 as a possible D gene (6 bases). The CDR3 has 15 amino acids. V was shortened by 5 bases and J by 2 bases, with 13 bases between the two germline ends. Germline assignment: CDR1 SEHNR and CDR2 FQNEAQ (reference sequence). CDR3 sequence: CASSPLQGGNQPQHF. The CDR3 DNA reads TGTGCCAGCAGCCCCTTACAGGGAGGCAATCAGCCCCAGCATTTT.

The rearrangement links TRBV10-1 to TRBJ1-1; tentatively, D is TRBD1 (5 bases). The CDR3 has 20 amino acids. Germline V gives CDR1 WNHNN, CDR2 SYGVQD (reference sequence). Trimming shortened V by 2 bases and J by 4 bases, and 29 bases separated the two germline ends. CDR3 in DNA: TGCGCCAGCAGTGAGCTTTCGGGGGGGGTAAACACGGGAAGGGGCACTGAAGCTTTCTTT. It translates to CASSELSGGVNTGRGTEAFF.

The V gene is TRBV18, the J gene TRBJ2-4; a weak D match, TRBD2 (7 bases). The CDR3 sequence is 14 residues long. Trimming shortened V by 2 bases and J by 5 bases, and 10 bases separated the two germline ends. Germline V lookup: CDR1 KGHSH, CDR2 LQKENI. The CDR3 sequence is CASSPMGGQNIQYF. The CDR3 bases are TGTGCCAGCTCACCAATGGGGGGGCAAAACATTCAGTACTTC. The full variable domain, with the rest looked up from reference TRBV18 and TRBJ2-4, is NAGVMQNPRHLVRRRGQEARLRCSPMKGHSHVYWYRQLPEEGLKFMVYLQKENIIDESGMPKERFSAEFPKEGPSILRIQQVVRGDSAAYFCASSPMGGQNIQYFGAGTRLSVL.